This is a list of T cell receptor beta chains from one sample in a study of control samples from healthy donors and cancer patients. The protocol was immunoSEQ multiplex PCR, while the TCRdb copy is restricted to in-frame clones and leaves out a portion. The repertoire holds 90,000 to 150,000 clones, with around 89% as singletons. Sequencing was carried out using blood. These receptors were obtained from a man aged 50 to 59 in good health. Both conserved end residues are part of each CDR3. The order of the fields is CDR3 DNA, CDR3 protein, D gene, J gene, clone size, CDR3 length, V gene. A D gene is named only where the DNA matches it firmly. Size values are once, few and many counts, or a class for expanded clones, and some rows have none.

CDR3 DNA: TGTGCCAGCAGTTGGGGACAGGGGGACACCGGGGAGCTGTTTTTT
CDR3 protein: CASSWGQGDTGELFF
D gene: TRBD1
J gene: TRBJ2-2
clone size: .
CDR3 length: 15
V gene: TRBV6-2/TRBV6-3

CDR3 DNA: TGTGCCAGCAGTTCCGGACAGGACTACGAGCAGTACTTC
CDR3 protein: CASSSGQDYEQYF
D gene: TRBD1
J gene: TRBJ2-7
clone size: once
CDR3 length: 13
V gene: TRBV27

CDR3 DNA: TGTGCCAGCAGTTTAGCCATTCAGGGGGCAGAAGCTTTCTTT
CDR3 protein: CASSLAIQGAEAFF
D gene: TRBD1
J gene: TRBJ1-1
clone size: once
CDR3 length: 14
V gene: TRBV27

CDR3 DNA: TGTGCCAGCAGCCGTTCGGGAACAACTAACTATGGCTACACCTTC
CDR3 protein: CASSRSGTTNYGYTF
D gene: .
J gene: TRBJ1-2
clone size: .
CDR3 length: 15
V gene: TRBV6-5

CDR3 DNA: TGTGCCAGCAGCCTGACCAATGAGCAGTTCTTC
CDR3 protein: CASSLTNEQFF
D gene: .
J gene: TRBJ2-1
clone size: .
CDR3 length: 11
V gene: TRBV6-4

CDR3 DNA: TGTGCCACCAGCAGAGAAAGGGGACAGGGCTACACCGGGGAGCTGTTTTTT
CDR3 protein: CATSRERGQGYTGELFF
D gene: TRBD1
J gene: TRBJ2-2
clone size: .
CDR3 length: 17
V gene: TRBV15

CDR3 DNA: TGTGCCAGCACCCCCAATTTGAGGGGTGCAGATACGCAGTATTTT
CDR3 protein: CASTPNLRGADTQYF
D gene: .
J gene: TRBJ2-3
clone size: .
CDR3 length: 15
V gene: TRBV27

CDR3 DNA: TGCGCCAGCAGCCAAGGGGAGGGCAATCAGCCCCAGCATTTT
CDR3 protein: CASSQGEGNQPQHF
D gene: .
J gene: TRBJ1-5
clone size: .
CDR3 length: 14
V gene: TRBV4-1

CDR3 DNA: TGTGCCAGCAGCCCTGATTTAGCCAGGGGAACCTACGAGCAGTACTTC
CDR3 protein: CASSPDLARGTYEQYF
D gene: .
J gene: TRBJ2-7
clone size: .
CDR3 length: 16
V gene: TRBV7-9

CDR3 DNA: TGTGCCACCAGTGATTCCATGGACAGGTCGTCGGGCAATGAGCAGTTCTTC
CDR3 protein: CATSDSMDRSSGNEQFF
D gene: TRBD1
J gene: TRBJ2-1
clone size: once
CDR3 length: 17
V gene: TRBV24-1

CDR3 DNA: TGTGCCAGCAGCTTGGACTACAGGGGTAACTATGGCTACACCTTC
CDR3 protein: CASSLDYRGNYGYTF
D gene: TRBD1
J gene: TRBJ1-2
clone size: .
CDR3 length: 15
V gene: TRBV5-5

CDR3 DNA: TGTGCCAGCAGCTTGGGCGGGACAGGGATGCACTATGGCTACACCTTC
CDR3 protein: CASSLGGTGMHYGYTF
D gene: TRBD1
J gene: TRBJ1-2
clone size: .
CDR3 length: 16
V gene: TRBV5-4

CDR3 DNA: TGTGCCAGTAGTGCCCAGACAGGTTCTCAGCCCCAGCATTTT
CDR3 protein: CASSAQTGSQPQHF
D gene: .
J gene: TRBJ1-5
clone size: once
CDR3 length: 14
V gene: TRBV19

CDR3 DNA: TGTGCCAGCAGTGACAGTAGCACAGATACGCAGTATTTT
CDR3 protein: CASSDSSTDTQYF
D gene: .
J gene: TRBJ2-3
clone size: .
CDR3 length: 13
V gene: TRBV3-1/TRBV3-2

CDR3 DNA: TGTGCCAGCAGCCGACAGGGTTCTAACTATGGCTACACCTTC
CDR3 protein: CASSRQGSNYGYTF
D gene: TRBD1
J gene: TRBJ1-2
clone size: .
CDR3 length: 14
V gene: TRBV3-1/TRBV3-2

CDR3 DNA: TGTGCCTGGAATAGTGTAGCAGGGGTTAACTATGGCTACACCTTC
CDR3 protein: CAWNSVAGVNYGYTF
D gene: .
J gene: TRBJ1-2
clone size: few
CDR3 length: 15
V gene: TRBV30

CDR3 DNA: TGTGCCAGCAGTTGGACAGGGGTTTACACTGAAGCTTTCTTT
CDR3 protein: CASSWTGVYTEAFF
D gene: TRBD1
J gene: TRBJ1-1
clone size: .
CDR3 length: 14
V gene: TRBV27

CDR3 DNA: TGTGCCAGCAGCCGGGGAGATATCGGGGAGCTGTTTTTT
CDR3 protein: CASSRGDIGELFF
D gene: .
J gene: TRBJ2-2
clone size: .
CDR3 length: 13
V gene: TRBV5-4

CDR3 DNA: TGTGCCAGCAGCTTAGATGGGGGCTCTGGAAACACCATATATTTT
CDR3 protein: CASSLDGGSGNTIYF
D gene: .
J gene: TRBJ1-3
clone size: .
CDR3 length: 15
V gene: TRBV11-3

CDR3 DNA: TGTGCCAGCAGCTTGGATTACGAGCAGTACTTC
CDR3 protein: CASSLDYEQYF
D gene: .
J gene: TRBJ2-7
clone size: .
CDR3 length: 11
V gene: TRBV5-5

CDR3 DNA: TGTGCCTGGAGTGTTGAGGGGCCCCCGTATTTT
CDR3 protein: CAWSVEGPPYF
D gene: .
J gene: TRBJ2-3
clone size: .
CDR3 length: 11
V gene: TRBV30

CDR3 DNA: TGTGCCAGTAGTAGTCAAGGAACAACTAATGAAAAACTGTTTTTT
CDR3 protein: CASSSQGTTNEKLFF
D gene: .
J gene: TRBJ1-4
clone size: .
CDR3 length: 15
V gene: TRBV19

CDR3 DNA: TGCAGCGTTGATGGCGGGGGGCTAGATACGCCGTATTTT
CDR3 protein: CSVDGGGLDTPYF
D gene: TRBD2
J gene: TRBJ2-3
clone size: .
CDR3 length: 13
V gene: TRBV29-1

CDR3 DNA: TGTGCCAGCAGCTTGGGACAGGTCCAAGAGACCCAGTACTTC
CDR3 protein: CASSLGQVQETQYF
D gene: .
J gene: TRBJ2-5
clone size: .
CDR3 length: 14
V gene: TRBV5-5

CDR3 DNA: TGTGCCAGCAGCAAAGAGGGCACCCCTCATAATTCACCCCTCCACTTT
CDR3 protein: CASSKEGTPHNSPLHF
D gene: .
J gene: TRBJ1-6
clone size: .
CDR3 length: 16
V gene: TRBV21-1

CDR3 DNA: TGTGCCAGCAGCTGGGGGACTAATGAAAAACTGTTTTTT
CDR3 protein: CASSWGTNEKLFF
D gene: .
J gene: TRBJ1-4
clone size: .
CDR3 length: 13
V gene: TRBV6-5

CDR3 DNA: TGTGCCAGCAGTCCAGGACAGTTCGGCACAGATACGCAGTATTTT
CDR3 protein: CASSPGQFGTDTQYF
D gene: .
J gene: TRBJ2-3
clone size: .
CDR3 length: 15
V gene: TRBV27

CDR3 DNA: TGTGCCAGCAGCTTACGCCGGGTAGGGGCCGTTAGCTCCTACAATGAGCAGTTCTTC
CDR3 protein: CASSLRRVGAVSSYNEQFF
D gene: .
J gene: TRBJ2-1
clone size: .
CDR3 length: 19
V gene: TRBV7-9

CDR3 DNA: TGTGCCAGCAGCCTTAGCGGGGGGCCCCGGTACAATGAGCAGTTCTTC
CDR3 protein: CASSLSGGPRYNEQFF
D gene: TRBD2
J gene: TRBJ2-1
clone size: .
CDR3 length: 16
V gene: TRBV7-2